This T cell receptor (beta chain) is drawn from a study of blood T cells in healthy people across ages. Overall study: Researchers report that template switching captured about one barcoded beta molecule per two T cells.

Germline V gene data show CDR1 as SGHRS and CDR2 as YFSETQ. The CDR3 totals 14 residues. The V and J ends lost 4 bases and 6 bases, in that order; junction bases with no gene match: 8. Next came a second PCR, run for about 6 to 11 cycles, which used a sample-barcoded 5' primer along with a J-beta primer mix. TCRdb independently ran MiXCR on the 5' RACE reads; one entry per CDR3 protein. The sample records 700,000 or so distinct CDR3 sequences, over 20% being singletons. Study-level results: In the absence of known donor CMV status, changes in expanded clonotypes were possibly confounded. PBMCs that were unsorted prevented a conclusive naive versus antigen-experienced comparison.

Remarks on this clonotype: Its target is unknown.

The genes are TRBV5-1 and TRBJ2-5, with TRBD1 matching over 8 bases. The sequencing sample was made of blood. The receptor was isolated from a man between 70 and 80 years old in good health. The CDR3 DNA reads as TGCGCCAGCAGCCCCACGACAGGGGTCAAGACCCAGTACTTC. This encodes CASSPTTGVKTQYF.